These 10 T cell receptor beta chains were all obtained from the same sample, sequenced in a study of shared clonotypes between healthy human individuals. Data came from immunoSEQ multiplex PCR; TCRdb stores just in-frame clones and leaves some out. Of 950,000 to 1,100,000 clones detected, approximately 68% appear once; the ten largest clones hold about 1.5%. The source material was memory CD4+ T cells sorted from blood. Subset: CD45RA-negative fraction. The receptor source for this set is a man aged 18-30 years in good health.

The genes are TRBV5-8 and TRBJ1-5; no clear D gene. Germline-derived CDR1 and CDR2 are SGHTS and YDEGEE. The CDR3 loop spans 18 amino acids. V was trimmed by 1 base and J by 0 bases, leaving 17 bases between them. CDR3 region: CASSLTSWADYSNQPQHF. CDR3 DNA: TGTGCCAGCAGCTTGACATCTTGGGCAGACTATAGCAATCAGCCCCAGCATTTT.

This clone was observed a handful of times. The V and J genes are TRBV7-2 and TRBJ2-7; 11 nucleotides agree with TRBD2. The V gene's germline CDR1 is SGHTA and CDR2 FQGNSA. The CDR3 totals 14 residues. V was clipped by 1 base and J by 4 bases; unmatched bases: 0. CDR3 DNA: TGTGCCAGCAGCTTAGGACTAGCGGGATACGAGCAGTACTTC. This codes for CASSLGLAGYEQYF.

V gene TRBV28 combines with J gene TRBJ2-5, with TRBD1 matching 9 bases. The end of the DNA fits TRBJ2-7 better, so the J call may be wrong. Germline V CDR1 and CDR2: MDHEN, SYDVKM. The CDR3 is 13 residues long. The CDR3 reads CASSRTGAYEQYF. In DNA form, the CDR3 reads TGTGCCAGCAGTAGGACAGGGGCCTACGAGCAGTACTTC.

This chain links TRBV18 with TRBJ2-7, with D maybe TRBD1 (5 bases). The germline V and J ends were trimmed by 0 bases and 5 bases, with 11 bases remaining between them. The CDR3 spans 14 residues. The V gene's germline CDR1 is KGHSH and CDR2 LQKENI. The DNA for the CDR3 is TGTGCCAGCTCACCACCGCCCAGGGCCCACGAGCAGTACTTC. This translates into CASSPPPRAHEQYF.

The V call is TRBV4-1, the J call TRBJ2-7; D not resolved. This CDR3 comprises 13 residues. Germline V gene lookup returns CDR1 MGHRA and CDR2 YSYEKL. Trimming shortened V by 1 base and J by 3 bases, and 7 bases separated the two germline ends. Here the CDR3 DNA reads TGCGCCAGCAGCCAAGGTTTCAGCTACGAGCAGTACTTC. Translation gives CASSQGFSYEQYF.

This sequence joins TRBV6-1 and TRBJ2-5, with D maybe TRBD1 (5 bases). The CDR3 totals 16 residues. V was pared by 2 bases and J by 5 bases, with 18 bases between. Germline CDR1 is MNHNS and CDR2 is SASEGT. The CDR3 loop is CASSEQFAGQWETQYF. For the CDR3, the DNA is TGTGCCAGCAGTGAACAGTTTGCAGGGCAGTGGGAGACCCAGTACTTC.

J is TRBJ2-5 and V is TRBV5-1, with TRBD1 matching 7 bases. The CDR3 loop spans 15 amino acids. CDR1 is SGHRS and CDR2 is YFSETQ in the germline V gene. With 3 bases clipped from V and 1 base from J, the junction kept 6 bases outside the gene matches. CDR3 protein: CASSSGDSVQETQYF. CDR3 nucleotides: TGCGCCAGCAGCTCTGGGGACAGTGTCCAAGAGACCCAGTACTTC.

The genes are TRBV18 and TRBJ1-4; D not certain. Germline V gene lookup returns CDR1 KGHSH and CDR2 LQKENI. V dropped 6 bases and J dropped 5 bases, with 16 bases sitting between them. This CDR3 is built from 15 residues. The CDR3 region has the DNA TGTGCCAGCTCCGTAAACGGAGACCGGAATGAAAAACTGTTTTTT. This codes for CASSVNGDRNEKLFF. The whole variable domain, remainder taken from reference TRBV18 and TRBJ1-4, is NAGVMQNPRHLVRRRGQEARLRCSPMKGHSHVYWYRQLPEEGLKFMVYLQKENIIDESGMPKERFSAEFPKEGPSILRIQQVVRGDSAAYFCASSVNGDRNEKLFFGSGTQLSVL.

This chain uses TRBV4-1 with TRBJ2-7; D is possibly TRBD1 or TRBD2 (5 bases each). Trimming removed 1 base at V and 2 bases at J, with 12 bases between. The CDR3 sequence is 15 residues long. The V gene's germline CDR1 is MGHRA and CDR2 YSYEKL. DNA of the CDR3: TGCGCCAGCAGCCAAGTGGCCGGGGACCCCTACGAGCAGTACTTC. This encodes CASSQVAGDPYEQYF.

The V and J genes are TRBV2 and TRBJ1-1; D ambiguous. V lost 4 bases and J 0 bases, leaving 9 bases between the germline ends. The CDR3 spans 14 residues. The germline V gene has CDR1 SNHLY and CDR2 FYNNEI. For the CDR3, the DNA is TGTGCCAGCAGTGCCGGGGTAGTGAACACTGAAGCTTTCTTT. Protein sequence: CASSAGVVNTEAFF.